This TCR beta chain was profiled in a study of cytomegalovirus exposure and HLA in healthy donors. Findings and limits, study-wide: Per published accounts, TCR beta sequences correctly predicted the HLA-A and HLA-B alleles of most subjects.

Details on this clone: Its antigen remains unidentified.

The CDR3 sequence is 16 residues long. Losses at the gene ends were 5 bases for V and 2 bases for J; bases not matched to a gene: 11. The V gene's germline CDR1 is SGHNT and CDR2 YENEEA. Researchers ran the PCR with 60 Vbeta and 13 Jbeta primers. TCRdb's table, derived via immunoSEQ multiplex PCR, lists solely in-frame clones and lacks some. Of some 130,000 clones listed, around 77% were seen once; the top ten hold around 4.8%. This chain connects TRBV11-3 to TRBJ2-7; the match to TRBD2 covers 8 bases. This clonotype was obtained from a man aged 25 to 45 in good health. Sequenced: PBMCs. The DNA for the CDR3 is TGTGCCAGCAGCCTCCGGGGGGAGCGGGAGACCTACGAGCAGTACTTC. The encoded protein is CASSLRGERETYEQYF.